The 17 T cell receptor beta chains below come from one sample, sequenced in a study of blood T cell repertoires in COVID-19. The repertoire was sequenced with immunoSEQ multiplex PCR; TCRdb's copy has only in-frame clones and lacks some. The data contain about 71,000 clones, roughly 90% of them singletons. The sample was peripheral blood. The receptors here all came from a man aged 25 to 40 with acute or convalescent COVID-19.

The rearrangement links TRBV29-1 to TRBJ2-3; perhaps TRBD1 as D (7 bases). Germline V CDR1 and CDR2: SQVTM, ANQGSEA. The CDR3 is 13 amino acids. V lost 3 bases and J lost 8, with 15 bases in between. The DNA for the CDR3 is TGCAGCGTTGAGGCAAGGGGGCGGGGTACGCAGTATTTT. Translating gives CSVEARGRGTQYF.

The V and J genes are TRBV10-3 and TRBJ2-7; a possible D gene is TRBD1 (8 bases). From germline, CDR1 is ENHRY and CDR2 SYGVKD. Trimming took 8 bases from V and 3 from J, leaving 29 bases between them. The CDR3 sequence is 18 residues long. The CDR3, as DNA: TGTGCCATCGGGGGGGGAGGGACAGGACGGCCTTTGGACTACGAGCAGTACGTC. Translation gives CAIGGGGTGRPLDYEQYV.

This chain joins TRBV10-3 and TRBJ2-2; TRBD1 is a possible D gene (5 bases). V was trimmed by 5 bases and J by 1 base, leaving 5 bases between them. The germline gives CDR1 ENHRY, CDR2 SYGVKD. This CDR3 region has 13 residues. The CDR3 DNA sequence: TGTGCCATCAGTCAGGGGAACACCGGGGAGCTGTTTTTT. Its translation: CAISQGNTGELFF.

The chain uses TRBV3-1 (or the pseudogene TRBV3-2) and TRBJ1-3; D might be TRBD1 (5 bases). The CDR3 length is 13 residues. V lost 3 bases and J lost 3, with 6 bases in between. Germline values: CDR1 LGHDT, CDR2 YNNKEL (reference sequence). CDR3 in amino acids: CASSQGGGNTIYF. CDR3 in DNA: TGTGCCAGCAGCCAGGGGGGTGGAAACACCATATATTTT.

The genes are TRBV11-2 and TRBJ1-5; D may be TRBD1 (6 bases). Germline V CDR1 and CDR2: SGHAT, FQNNGV. Trimming left V 5 bases short and J 7 bases short, with 18 bases between. CDR3 length: 15 residues. CDR3 sequence: CASSTGSPRDQPQHF. In DNA, the CDR3 is TGTGCCAGCAGCACAGGGTCCCCACGAGACCAGCCCCAGCATTTT.

The rearrangement links TRBV3-1 (or the pseudogene TRBV3-2) to TRBJ1-6; TRBD1 is a possible D gene (5 bases). The CDR3 totals 16 residues. Per the germline V gene, CDR1 is LGHDT and CDR2 is YNNKEL (reference sequence). V was cut by 1 base and J by 9 bases, with 16 bases left in between. The CDR3 loop is CASSQVSGGTGSPLHF. CDR3 DNA sequence: TGTGCCAGCAGCCAAGTCTCGGGGGGAACAGGTTCACCCCTCCACTTT.

The gene calls are TRBV2 and TRBJ1-1; tentative D call: TRBD1 (6 bases). The ends were cut back, 6 bases at V and 3 bases at J, with 17 bases in the middle. There are 15 residues in the CDR3. Germline assignment: CDR1 SNHLY and CDR2 FYNNEI. CDR3 sequence: CASRQDRGGHTEAFF. Here the CDR3 DNA reads TGTGCCAGCAGGCAGGACAGAGGTGGCCACACTGAAGCTTTCTTT.

The J gene is TRBJ2-7, the V gene TRBV11-2; TRBD1 might be the D (5 bases). V gave up 1 base and J gave up 2 bases, with 12 bases separating them. There are 15 residues in the CDR3. Germline V gives CDR1 SGHAT, CDR2 FQNNGV. CDR3 DNA sequence: TGTGCCAGCAGCTTAGTAGACAGTGGTACCTACGAGCAGTACTTC. Its protein product is CASSLVDSGTYEQYF.

This clone was observed a single time. V is TRBV13 and J is TRBJ2-3; TRBD2 is a possible D gene (6 bases). Germline loops: CDR1 PRHDT, CDR2 FYEKMQ (reference sequence). The CDR3 runs 17 residues. Between the trimmed V and J ends, which lost 5 bases and 4 bases, there was a span of 22 bases. DNA for the CDR3: TGTGCCAGCAGCATAGCCCTCCGGGGGACCGTAGCAGATACGCAGTATTTT. This codes for CASSIALRGTVADTQYF. Filled out from reference TRBV13 and TRBJ2-3, the complete variable domain reads AAGVIQSPRHLIKEKRETATLKCYPIPRHDTVYWYQQGPGQDPQFLISFYEKMQSDKGSIPDRFSAQQFSDYHSELNMSSLELGDSALYFCASSIALRGTVADTQYFGPGTRLTVL.

This clone was seen more than once but under ten times. CDR3 bases: TGTGCCAGCAGCTTGACCCAGGGGTCTGAAGCTTTCTTT. Translation: CASSLTQGSEAFF. V and J are TRBV5-4 and TRBJ1-1, with D perhaps matching TRBD1 (6 bases). This CDR3 is built from 13 residues. The ends were cut back, 1 base at V and 6 bases at J, with 10 bases in the middle. Germline V gives CDR1 SGHNT, CDR2 YYREEE (reference sequence).

This chain links TRBV7-8 with TRBJ1-2, with TRBD1 identical over 7 bases. Trimming cost V 6 bases and J 3 bases; bases outside gene matches: 4. Germline values: CDR1 SGHVS, CDR2 FQNEAQ. This CDR3 is 13 amino acids long. The CDR3 here is CASSLDRDYGYTF. The CDR3 DNA follows: TGTGCCAGCAGTCTCGACAGGGACTATGGCTACACCTTC.

This sequence joins TRBV7-9 and TRBJ1-4, with TRBD1 identical over 7 bases. V gave up 5 bases and J gave up 5 bases; unmatched junction bases: 8. The CDR3 loop spans 15 amino acids. CDR1 SEHNR and CDR2 FQNEAQ come from the germline V gene (reference sequence). The CDR3 bases are TGTGCCAGCAGCCCGGCAGGGGGAAGGAATGAAAAACTGTTTTTT. Translation gives CASSPAGGRNEKLFF.

The V call is TRBV5-4, the J call TRBJ2-7, with 8 nucleotides matching TRBD2. V was clipped by 2 bases and J by 6 bases; unmatched bases: 13. The CDR3 runs to 16 residues. Per the germline V gene, CDR1 is SGHNT and CDR2 is YYREEE (reference sequence). The CDR3 spells CASSFRTGLGPLEQYV. CDR3 sequence (DNA): TGTGCCAGCAGCTTTCGCACGGGACTAGGTCCTCTCGAGCAGTACGTC.

V usage is TRBV7-8 and J usage is TRBJ2-3; the match to TRBD2 covers 8 bases. The junction had 5 bases not matched to a gene; V was cut back by 3 bases and J by 0 bases. This CDR3 is built from 16 residues. Germline CDR1 is SGHVS and CDR2 is FQNEAQ. In DNA form, the CDR3 reads TGTGCCAGCAGCTTGGTTAGCGGGGAAAGCACAGATACGCAGTATTTT. This gives the protein CASSLVSGESTDTQYF.

The chain carries TRBV5-1 and TRBJ1-1, with 8 bases fitting TRBD1. The CDR3 covers 12 residues. CDR1 and CDR2 from the germline V gene are SGHRS and YFSETQ. With 2 bases clipped from V and 11 bases from J, the junction kept 5 bases outside the gene matches. In nucleotides, the CDR3 is TGCGCCAGCAGCTTTACGACAGGGGAGGCTTTCTTT. Its protein product is CASSFTTGEAFF.

This chain uses TRBV7-2 with TRBJ2-1, with 7 bases fitting TRBD2. The germline gives CDR1 SGHTA, CDR2 FQGNSA. V lost 5 bases to trimming and J lost 6 bases; unmatched junction nucleotides: 13. The CDR3 length is 16 residues. CDR3 nucleotide sequence: TGTGCCAGCAGCGTGGCCATCGGACTAGTGAGCAATGAGCAGTTCTTC. It yields the protein CASSVAIGLVSNEQFF.

CDR3 nucleotide sequence: TGCGCCAGCAGCCGCCTACCTAGCGGGAGGGCAGGTACCGGGGAGCTGTTTTTT. As protein: CASSRLPSGRAGTGELFF. The J gene is TRBJ2-2, the V gene TRBV4-1; 12 bases agree with TRBD2. Trimming cost V 4 bases and J 5 bases; bases outside gene matches: 11. This CDR3 comprises 18 residues. Germline-derived CDR1 and CDR2 are MGHRA and YSYEKL.